This T cell receptor beta chain was captured in a study of breast tumors, draining lymph nodes, adjacent tissues. TCRdb independently ran MiXCR on the multiplex PCR reads; one entry per CDR3 protein. The data contain around 120,000 distinct CDR3 sequences, around 20% of them singletons. There are many counts of this clonotype. Its antigen is still unknown. V lost 6 bases and J lost 5, with 12 bases in between. Germline V gene lookup returns CDR1 MRHNA and CDR2 SNTAGT. CDR3 length: 13 residues. Study observations and caveats: The lymph node origin of tumor T cells was framed as consistent with a hypothesis, not demonstrated.

Breast cancer patients provided tissue from their axillary draining lymph nodes. This chain links TRBV6-4 with TRBJ2-3; D remains unclear. This sequence was found in a female donor with breast cancer. Some clones in this sample may be carry-over from other donors' samples. The source material was axillary lymph node tissue. CDR3 amino acids: CASSPEMRDTQYF. The CDR3 coding sequence is TGTGCCAGCAGCCCAGAAATGAGAGATACGCAGTATTTT.